This TCR beta chain was recorded in a study of blood T cells in healthy people across ages. Study-wide results and caveats: Percentage of naive T cells showed a strong correlation with TCR beta diversity.

V gave up 6 bases and J gave up 2 bases; unmatched junction bases: 10. The CDR3 extends over 16 amino acids. Then a second PCR, running about 6 to 12 cycles, was carried out with a sample-barcoded 5' primer and a J-beta primer mix. TCRdb re-derived calls from the 5' RACE reads in MiXCR, one entry per CDR3 protein. The sample carries more than 550,000 distinct CDR3 sequences, roughly 20% recorded once. Comment on this clonotype: The antigen is not known.

V usage is TRBV12-3 or TRBV12-4 and J usage is TRBJ1-1, with TRBD1 matching 9 bases. This receptor was identified in a man aged 65-85 years in good health. Source material: blood. The CDR3 sequence is CASSPLTGGINTEAFF. The DNA of the CDR3 is TGTGCCAGCAGCCCTCTGACAGGGGGAATAAACACTGAAGCTTTCTTT.